A single sample gave rise to the 3 T cell receptor beta chains below, sequenced in a study of cytomegalovirus exposure and HLA in healthy donors. The assay was immunoSEQ multiplex PCR, and TCRdb's table has in-frame clones only and misses some. Of 43,000 or so clones listed, 80% to 95% are singletons. The sample consisted of PBMCs. The receptors come from a man younger than 35 in good health and CMV-seronegative.

This chain uses TRBV7-2 with TRBJ2-3, with 10 nucleotides matching TRBD1. This CDR3 comprises 15 residues. The germline gives CDR1 SGHTA, CDR2 FQGNSA. Trimming removed 2 bases from V and 2 bases from J; junction bases left unmatched: 1. The CDR3 DNA sequence: TGTGCCAGCAGCTTACGACAGGGGGCCACAGATACGCAGTATTTT. It translates to CASSLRQGATDTQYF.

Note on this clone: Other nucleotide sequences from this sample produce the same CDR3. J is TRBJ1-2 and V is TRBV27; weak D call: TRBD1 (6 bases). CDR1 and CDR2 from the germline V gene are MNHEY and SMNVEV (reference sequence). This CDR3 contains 12 residues. Trimming cost V 4 bases and J 6 bases, with 9 bases left between them. This CDR3 is CASSSGTNGYTF. In nucleotides, the CDR3 is TGTGCCAGCAGTTCCGGGACAAATGGCTACACCTTC.

The gene calls are TRBV18 and TRBJ2-1; 7 bases fit TRBD2. J gave up 4 bases and V 0 bases, and 6 bases lay outside the gene matches. Looked up from germline, CDR1 is KGHSH and CDR2 is LQKENI. The CDR3 has 16 residues. For the CDR3, the DNA is TGTGCCAGCTCACCACCTTCCCAGGGACTATACAATGAGCAGTTCTTC. This sequence encodes CASSPPSQGLYNEQFF.